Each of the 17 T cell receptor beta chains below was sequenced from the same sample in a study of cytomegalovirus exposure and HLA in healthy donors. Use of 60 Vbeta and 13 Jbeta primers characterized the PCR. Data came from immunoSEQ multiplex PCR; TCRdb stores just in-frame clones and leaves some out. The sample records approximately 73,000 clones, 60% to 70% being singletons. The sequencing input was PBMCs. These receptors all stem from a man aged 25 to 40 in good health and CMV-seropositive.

CDR3: CASSFLSYEQYF. CDR3 DNA: TGTGCCAGCAGTTTCTTATCCTACGAGCAGTACTTC. The rearrangement links TRBV28 to TRBJ2-7; no definite D call. This CDR3 has 12 residues. Looked up from germline, CDR1 is MDHEN and CDR2 is SYDVKM. The V end was cut by 3 bases, the J end by 1 base, with 4 bases between.

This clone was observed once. CDR3 in amino acids: CASSEGAPEAFF. CDR3 in DNA: TGTGCCAGCAGCGAGGGGGCCCCTGAAGCTTTCTTT. The rearrangement links TRBV28 to TRBJ1-1, with 7 positions matching TRBD1. The CDR3 contains 12 residues. The germline V gene encodes CDR1 MDHEN and CDR2 SYDVKM. Unmatched junction bases numbered 4, after V lost 6 bases and J lost 6 bases.

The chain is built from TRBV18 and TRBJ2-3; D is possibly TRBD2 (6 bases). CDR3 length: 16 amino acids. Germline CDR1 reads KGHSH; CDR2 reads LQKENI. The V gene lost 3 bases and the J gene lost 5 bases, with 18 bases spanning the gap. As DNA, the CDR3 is TGTGCCAGCTCACCGTCCACTGGAGGGGCGGGAGATACGCAGTATTTT. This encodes CASSPSTGGAGDTQYF. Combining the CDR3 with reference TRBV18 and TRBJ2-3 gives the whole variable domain NAGVMQNPRHLVRRRGQEARLRCSPMKGHSHVYWYRQLPEEGLKFMVYLQKENIIDESGMPKERFSAEFPKEGPSILRIQQVVRGDSAAYFCASSPSTGGAGDTQYFGPGTRLTVL.

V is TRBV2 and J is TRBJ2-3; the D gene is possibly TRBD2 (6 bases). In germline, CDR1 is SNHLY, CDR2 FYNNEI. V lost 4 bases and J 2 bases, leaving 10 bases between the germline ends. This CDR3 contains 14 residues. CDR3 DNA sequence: TGTGCCAGCAGTGTAGCGGACTACACAGATACGCAGTATTTT. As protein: CASSVADYTDTQYF.

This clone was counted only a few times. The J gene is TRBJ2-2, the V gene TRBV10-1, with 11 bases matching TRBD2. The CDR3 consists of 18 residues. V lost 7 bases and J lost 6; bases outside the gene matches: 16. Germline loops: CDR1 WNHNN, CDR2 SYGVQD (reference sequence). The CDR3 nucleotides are TGCGCCAGCAATGAACCTCGGGGTAGCGGGAGGGCCGCCGGGGAGCTGTTTTTT. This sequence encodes CASNEPRGSGRAAGELFF.

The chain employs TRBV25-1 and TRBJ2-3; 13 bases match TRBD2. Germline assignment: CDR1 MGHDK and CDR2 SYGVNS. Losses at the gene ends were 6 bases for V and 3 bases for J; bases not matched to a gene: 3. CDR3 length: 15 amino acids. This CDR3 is CASRGTSGETDTQYF. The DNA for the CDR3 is TGTGCCAGCAGAGGGACTAGCGGGGAGACAGATACGCAGTATTTT.

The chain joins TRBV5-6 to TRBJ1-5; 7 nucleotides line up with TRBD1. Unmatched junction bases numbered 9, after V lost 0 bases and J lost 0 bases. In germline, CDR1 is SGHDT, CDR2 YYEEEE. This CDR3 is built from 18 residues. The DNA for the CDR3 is TGTGCCAGCAGCTTGGGGACAGGCTGGTGGTATAGCAATCAGCCCCAGCATTTT. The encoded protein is CASSLGTGWWYSNQPQHF.

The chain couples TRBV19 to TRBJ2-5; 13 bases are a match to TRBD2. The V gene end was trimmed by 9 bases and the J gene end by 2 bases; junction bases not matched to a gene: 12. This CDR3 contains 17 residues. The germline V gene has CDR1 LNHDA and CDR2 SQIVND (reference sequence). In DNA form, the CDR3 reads TGTGCCAGCCGTATAGGACTAGCGGGAGCGAAACAAGAGACCCAGTACTTC. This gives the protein CASRIGLAGAKQETQYF.

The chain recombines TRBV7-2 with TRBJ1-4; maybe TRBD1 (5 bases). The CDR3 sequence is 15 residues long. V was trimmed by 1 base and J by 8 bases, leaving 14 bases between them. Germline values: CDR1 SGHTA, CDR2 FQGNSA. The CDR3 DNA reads TGTGCCAGCAGCTTAGTGGGGGGACCGTACGAAAAACTGTTTTTT. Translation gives CASSLVGGPYEKLFF.

The CDR3 protein is CASSRLGGAFF. The CDR3 DNA sequence: TGTGCCAGCAGTAGACTGGGGGGGGCTTTCTTT. This sequence joins TRBV6-1 and TRBJ1-1; D is perhaps TRBD1 (5 bases). This CDR3 is 11 amino acids long. V was cut by 5 bases and J by 11 bases, with 12 bases left in between. Germline CDR1 reads MNHNS; CDR2 reads SASEGT.

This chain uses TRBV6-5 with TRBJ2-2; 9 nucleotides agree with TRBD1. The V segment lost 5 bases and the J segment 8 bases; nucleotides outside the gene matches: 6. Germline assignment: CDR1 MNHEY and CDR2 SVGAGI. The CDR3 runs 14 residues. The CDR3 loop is CASSEGTGTGELFF. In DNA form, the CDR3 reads TGTGCCAGCAGTGAAGGGACAGGGACGGGGGAGCTGTTTTTT.

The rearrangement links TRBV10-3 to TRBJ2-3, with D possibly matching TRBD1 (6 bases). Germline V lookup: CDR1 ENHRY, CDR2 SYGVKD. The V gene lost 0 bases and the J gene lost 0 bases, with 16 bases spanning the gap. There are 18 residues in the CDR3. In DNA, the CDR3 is TGTGCCATCAGTGAGTCAGGGCCCGGACAGACTAGCACAGATACGCAGTATTTT. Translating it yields CAISESGPGQTSTDTQYF.

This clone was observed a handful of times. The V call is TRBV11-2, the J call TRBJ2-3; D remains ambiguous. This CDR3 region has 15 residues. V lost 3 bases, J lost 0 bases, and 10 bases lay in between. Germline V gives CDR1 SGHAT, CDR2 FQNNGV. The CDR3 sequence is CASSFDGASTDTQYF. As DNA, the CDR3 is TGTGCCAGCAGCTTCGACGGAGCTAGCACAGATACGCAGTATTTT.

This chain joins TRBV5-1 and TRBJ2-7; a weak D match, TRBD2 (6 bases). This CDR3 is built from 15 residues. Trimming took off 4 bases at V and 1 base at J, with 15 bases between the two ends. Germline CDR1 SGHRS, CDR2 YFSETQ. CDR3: CASSQASGPSYEQYF. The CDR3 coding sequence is TGCGCCAGCAGCCAGGCCAGCGGGCCGTCCTACGAGCAGTACTTC.

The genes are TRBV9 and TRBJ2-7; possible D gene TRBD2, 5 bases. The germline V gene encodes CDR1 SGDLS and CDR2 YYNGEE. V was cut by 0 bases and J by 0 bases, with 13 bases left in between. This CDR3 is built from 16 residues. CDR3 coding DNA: TGTGCCAGCAGCGTAGGCACCGGGATGAACTCCTACGAGCAGTACTTC. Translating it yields CASSVGTGMNSYEQYF.

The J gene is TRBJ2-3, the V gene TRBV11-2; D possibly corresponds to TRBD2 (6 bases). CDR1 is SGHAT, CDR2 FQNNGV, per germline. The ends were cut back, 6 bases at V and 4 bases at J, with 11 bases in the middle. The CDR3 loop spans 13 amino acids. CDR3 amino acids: CASRGDSPDTQYF. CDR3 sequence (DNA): TGTGCCAGCAGGGGGGACTCCCCAGATACGCAGTATTTT.

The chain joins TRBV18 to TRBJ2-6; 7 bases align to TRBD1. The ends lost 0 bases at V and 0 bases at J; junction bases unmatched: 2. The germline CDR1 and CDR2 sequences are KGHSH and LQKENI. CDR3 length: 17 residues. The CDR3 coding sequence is TGTGCCAGCTCACCACCGGGACAGAACTCTGGGGCCAACGTCCTGACTTTC. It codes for CASSPPGQNSGANVLTF.